The text below deals with one T cell receptor (beta chain). Its antigen remains unidentified. The sample belongs to a study of T cell responses to AZD1222 COVID-19 vaccine. Study-wide points: Close to half of all spike-specific TCRs reportedly target regions of the variants that are unmutated. Across spike, vaccine-associated CD4 TCRs were found, dominant at 160-218 and 743-854. The donor group comprised mostly white British people and more females; the analysis possibly underestimated clonal diversity.

Trimming at V came to 5 bases and at J to 1 base, leaving 13 bases not matched to a gene. The CDR3 is 18 residues long. Germline CDR1 MDHEN, CDR2 SYDVKM. Data came from immunoSEQ multiplex PCR; TCRdb stores just in-frame clones and leaves some out. The data hold 180,000 or so clones, with approximately 94% observed a single time. This receptor was obtained from an adult in good health. Sequenced here: peripheral blood, sampled on day 0 of AZD1222 vaccination. The gene calls are TRBV28 and TRBJ1-5; 8 positions agree with TRBD1. The CDR3 bases are TGTGCCAGCAGTCCCCCCGCAGGGGGCGCAGGAAGCAATCAGCCCCAGCATTTT. It specifies CASSPPAGGAGSNQPQHF.